The 9 T cell receptor beta chains given below trace back to one sample, sequenced in a study of blood T cell repertoires in COVID-19. The assay was immunoSEQ multiplex PCR, and TCRdb's table has in-frame clones only and misses some. The data contain roughly 100,000 clones, 65% to 90% of them singletons. Sequencing was performed on peripheral blood. Every receptor here comes from a man aged 80 or over with acute or convalescent COVID-19.

V gene TRBV7-9 combines with J gene TRBJ2-7; perhaps TRBD2 as D (6 bases). Trimming stripped 2 bases from V and 0 bases from J, with 11 bases between. The germline CDR1 and CDR2 sequences are SEHNR and FQNEAQ (reference sequence). The CDR3 is 15 amino acids. The DNA for the CDR3 is TGTGCCAGCAGCTTATCGGGAGTAAGCTCCTACGAGCAGTACTTC. Protein sequence: CASSLSGVSSYEQYF.

The chain recombines TRBV28 with TRBJ1-5; unclear D gene. Trimming left V 5 bases short and J 6 bases short, with 8 bases between. This CDR3 has 12 residues. Germline V gives CDR1 MDHEN, CDR2 SYDVKM. The CDR3 sequence: CASSLLTQPQHF. CDR3 sequence (DNA): TGTGCCAGCAGTCTCCTAACTCAGCCCCAGCATTTT.

The chain links TRBV7-3 to TRBJ1-6; D is ambiguous. Germline assignment: CDR1 SGHTA and CDR2 FQGTGA. Between the trimmed V and J ends, which lost 4 bases and 6 bases, there was a span of 7 bases. The CDR3 contains 13 residues. The CDR3 here is CASSSPPNSPLHF. The CDR3 bases are TGTGCCAGCAGCTCTCCTCCTAATTCACCCCTCCACTTT.

The gene calls are TRBV5-1 and TRBJ2-7; a weak D match, TRBD1 (6 bases). In germline, CDR1 is SGHRS, CDR2 YFSETQ. The length of the CDR3 is 13 residues. The germline V and J ends were trimmed by 4 bases and 5 bases, with 13 bases remaining between them. The CDR3 reads CASSNPRQDEQYF. DNA of the CDR3: TGCGCCAGCAGCAACCCCCGACAGGACGAGCAGTACTTC.

The V call is TRBV5-1, the J call TRBJ1-5; 7 nucleotides agree with TRBD1. The CDR3 totals 18 residues. J gave up 0 bases and V 0 bases, and 9 bases lay outside the gene matches. Germline V lookup: CDR1 SGHRS, CDR2 YFSETQ. The CDR3 nucleotides are TGCGCCAGCAGCTTGGTCCCCTCCGGGACAGTTAGCAATCAGCCCCAGCATTTT. Protein sequence: CASSLVPSGTVSNQPQHF.

The chain joins TRBV7-9 to TRBJ1-3, with 7 positions matching TRBD1. The germline gives CDR1 SEHNR, CDR2 FQNEAQ (reference sequence). The CDR3 covers 15 residues. Losses at the gene ends were 5 bases for V and 4 bases for J; bases not matched to a gene: 8. The CDR3 nucleotides are TGTGCCAGCAGCCCCACAGGGGCTGAAGGAAACACCATATATTTT. Translation gives CASSPTGAEGNTIYF.

J is TRBJ2-6 and V is TRBV4-1; possibly TRBD1 for D (5 bases). The V and J ends lost 5 bases and 2 bases respectively, with 13 bases between them. Germline V gene data show CDR1 as MGHRA and CDR2 as YSYEKL. The CDR3 has 16 amino acids. The CDR3 coding sequence is TGCGCCAGCAGCATTCTGGCAGGGACTGGGGCCAACGTCCTGACTTTC. This gives the protein CASSILAGTGANVLTF.

In this sample, this clone turned up a few times. The chain uses TRBV7-9 and TRBJ2-7, with D unclear. From germline, CDR1 is SEHNR and CDR2 FQNEAQ (reference sequence). CDR3 length: 11 residues. The V and J ends lost 3 bases and 2 bases respectively, with 2 bases between them. The CDR3 sequence: CASSFTYEQYF. As DNA, the CDR3 is TGTGCCAGCAGCTTCACCTACGAGCAGTACTTC.

The V gene is TRBV6-4, the J gene TRBJ2-2, with D hard to call. V was cut by 7 bases and J by 6 bases, with 12 bases left in between. This CDR3 contains 13 residues. Germline-derived CDR1 and CDR2 are MRHNA and SNTAGT. CDR3 DNA: TGTGCCAGCAACCGCGATGGAGCCGGGGAGCTGTTTTTT. It specifies CASNRDGAGELFF.